The 23 T cell receptor beta chains in this list originate from one sample, sequenced in a study of vaccination and CD4 T cells after COVID-19. Treatment given: approximately 11-day PBMC culture with coronavirus spike peptide pools or control peptides (ViraFEST assay). The antigens these receptors bind are not known. Sequence data for DNA of cultured CD4+ T cells were generated by the Oncomine TCR Beta short-read assay. From the PCR reads, TCRdb called clonotypes with MiXCR, one entry per CDR3 protein. The sample holds about 9,600 distinct CDR3 sequences; about a quarter are singletons and the top ten take about an eighth. The sample was CD4+ T cells from blood, cultured in vitro, taken after SARS-CoV-2 vaccination. The receptors stem from a human donor who had recovered from COVID-19.

This chain links TRBV7-2 with TRBJ1-2; D perhaps matches TRBD1 (5 bases). The germline CDR1 and CDR2 sequences are SGHTA and FQGNSA. V shed 5 bases and J shed 4 bases, with 14 bases lying between them. The CDR3 extends over 14 amino acids. The CDR3 here is CASSRVGGTYGYTF. The CDR3, as DNA: TGTGCCAGCAGCCGAGTGGGGGGAACCTATGGCTACACCTTC. Using reference TRBV7-2 and TRBJ1-2 for the parts outside the CDR3, the full variable domain is GAGVSQSPSNKVTEKGKDVELRCDPISGHTALYWYRQSLGQGLEFLIYFQGNSAPDKSGLPSDRFSAERTGGSVSTLTIQRTQQEDSAVYLCASSRVGGTYGYTFGSGTRLTVV.

Relative to its sample, this clonotype is medium-sized. This chain joins TRBV7-2 and TRBJ1-5, with D perhaps TRBD1 (6 bases). The length of the CDR3 is 15 residues. The germline V gene has CDR1 SGHTA and CDR2 FQGNSA. The V end lost 7 bases, the J end lost 0 bases, and 13 bases lay between the germline ends. DNA for the CDR3: TGTGCCAGCAACACCGGGACATTTAGCAATCAGCCCCAGCATTTT. Amino acid sequence: CASNTGTFSNQPQHF. Looking up the rest from reference TRBV7-2 and TRBJ1-5 gives the full variable domain: GAGVSQSPSNKVTEKGKDVELRCDPISGHTALYWYRQSLGQGLEFLIYFQGNSAPDKSGLPSDRFSAERTGGSVSTLTIQRTQQEDSAVYLCASNTGTFSNQPQHFGDGTRLSIL.

This clonotype was detected only a few times. The CDR3 region has the DNA TGTGCCATCAGTGATCCGGGGATAACAGATACGCAGTATTTT. This sequence encodes CAISDPGITDTQYF. The chain couples TRBV10-3 to TRBJ2-3; TRBD2 is a possible D gene (5 bases). This CDR3 has 14 residues. CDR1 is ENHRY and CDR2 is SYGVKD in the germline V gene. With 3 bases removed from V and 3 bases from J, the gap between germline ends came to 10 bases.

This clonotype was observed once. J is TRBJ2-2 and V is TRBV6-1, with TRBD2 as a possible D gene (7 bases). The CDR3 is 16 amino acids. Germline CDR1 MNHNS, CDR2 SASEGT. Trimming removed 6 bases at V and 2 bases at J, with 16 bases between. CDR3 in amino acids: CASSNPGGSNTGELFF. CDR3 DNA: TGTGCCAGCAGCAACCCGGGGGGCTCAAACACCGGGGAGCTGTTTTTT.

The chain uses TRBV14 and TRBJ1-2; D uncertain. The CDR3 has 15 residues. Looked up from germline, CDR1 is SGHDN and CDR2 is FVKESK. V was clipped by 0 bases and J by 1 base, with 9 bases between them. The CDR3 region is CASSQDIPINYGYTF. CDR3 in DNA: TGTGCCAGCAGCCAAGACATTCCGATTAACTATGGCTACACCTTC.

The rearrangement joins TRBV7-9 to TRBJ2-7, with D perhaps TRBD1 (6 bases). The CDR3 runs to 12 residues. The V end was cut by 0 bases, the J end by 12 bases, with 12 bases between. CDR1 is SEHNR and CDR2 is FQNEAQ in the germline V gene (reference sequence). In DNA form, the CDR3 reads TGTGCCAGCAGCTTAGCGGGGGCCGGCTTGTACTTC. Protein: CASSLAGAGLYF. The complete variable domain, with remaining parts taken from reference TRBV7-9 and TRBJ2-7, reads DTGVSQNPRHKITKRGQNVTFRCDPISEHNRLYWYRQTLGQGPEFLTYFQNEAQLEKSRLLSDRFSAERPKGSFSTLEIQRTEQGDSAMYLCASSLAGAGLYFGPGTRLTVT.

V gene TRBV19 combines with J gene TRBJ2-1; TRBD2 matches 8 bases. The V gene's germline CDR1 is LNHDA and CDR2 SQIVND (reference sequence). V lost 8 bases to trimming and J lost 6 bases; unmatched junction nucleotides: 6. This CDR3 region has 13 residues. The CDR3 DNA sequence: TGTGCCAGTCGCCTAGCGGGCCTCAATGAGCAGTTCTTC. It specifies CASRLAGLNEQFF.

The rearrangement uses TRBV6-5 and TRBJ2-1; D could derive from TRBD1 or TRBD2 (5 bases each). CDR3 size: 15 residues. The germline CDR1 and CDR2 sequences are MNHEY and SVGAGI. V lost 4 bases and J lost 9, with 19 bases in between. The CDR3 DNA reads TGTGCCAGCAGTTCCGAATCGACTTCGAGGGGTGAGCAGTTCTTC. This gives the protein CASSSESTSRGEQFF.

V gene TRBV7-9 combines with J gene TRBJ2-7, with TRBD2 identical over 9 bases. The V gene's germline CDR1 is SEHNR and CDR2 FQNEAQ (reference sequence). The CDR3 extends over 17 amino acids. J gave up 5 bases and V 8 bases, and 19 bases lay outside the gene matches. CDR3 sequence: CASVRITGTSTLNEQYF. Here the CDR3 DNA reads TGTGCCAGCGTCCGCATCACGGGGACTAGCACCCTGAACGAGCAGTACTTC.

CDR3 coding DNA: TGTGCCAGCTCACCAACCACGGATCAAGGTAGCGGGCAGCCCCAGCATTTT. Translated: CASSPTTDQGSGQPQHF. This sequence joins TRBV18 and TRBJ1-5, with unresolved D. Germline assignment: CDR1 KGHSH and CDR2 LQKENI. The CDR3 is made up of 17 amino acids. V dropped 2 bases and J dropped 7 bases, with 21 bases sitting between them.

The chain joins TRBV7-2 to TRBJ2-2, with D uncertain. Looked up from germline, CDR1 is SGHTA and CDR2 is FQGNSA. Trimming removed 5 bases from V and 8 bases from J, with 12 bases in between. There are 13 residues in the CDR3. The CDR3 reads CASSPRWQGELFF. CDR3 sequence (DNA): TGTGCCAGCAGCCCCCGTTGGCAGGGGGAGCTGTTTTTT.

V usage is TRBV6-2 or TRBV6-3 and J usage is TRBJ1-5; no reliable D call. Germline V gene data show CDR1 as MNHEY and CDR2 as SVGEGT. The CDR3 runs 13 residues. Trimming pared 2 bases from V and 3 bases from J, leaving 5 bases between. The chain's CDR3 is CASSYPDNQPQHF. The CDR3 DNA sequence: TGTGCCAGCAGTTACCCAGACAATCAGCCCCAGCATTTT.

This sequence joins TRBV20-1 and TRBJ2-2; D is perhaps TRBD1 or TRBD2 (5 bases each). CDR1 and CDR2 from the germline V gene are DFQATT and SNEGSKA (reference sequence). This CDR3 region has 16 residues. The V end lost 0 bases, the J end lost 0 bases, and 11 bases lay between the germline ends. CDR3 DNA sequence: TGCAGTGCTAGAGATGGGGGACGGACGAACACCGGGGAGCTGTTTTTT. Translated: CSARDGGRTNTGELFF.

This clonotype occurred a few times. V is TRBV28 and J is TRBJ1-2; D remains unclear. Germline CDR1 MDHEN, CDR2 SYDVKM. The CDR3 covers 14 residues. Trimming shortened V by 4 bases and J by 5 bases, and 14 bases separated the two germline ends. CDR3 nucleotides: TGTGCCAGCAGTTCCGGACCCTTAGAATATGGCTACACCTTC. The encoded protein is CASSSGPLEYGYTF.

This clonotype was seen more than once but under ten times. The genes are TRBV28 and TRBJ1-1, with TRBD1 matching over 10 bases. The CDR3 sequence is 17 residues long. Germline V gives CDR1 MDHEN, CDR2 SYDVKM. V was pared by 11 bases and J by 0 bases, with 15 bases of the junction left unmatched. The chain's CDR3 is CALGGRGTGVLNTEAFF. The CDR3 coding sequence is TGTGCCCTCGGTGGTCGGGGGACAGGGGTCCTGAACACTGAAGCTTTCTTT.

The chain carries TRBV30 and TRBJ1-2; TRBD1 matches at 8 bases. The J segment lost 7 bases and the V segment lost 3 bases, leaving 7 bases of the junction unmatched. CDR3 size: 13 residues. Germline V CDR1 and CDR2: GTSNPN, SVGIG (reference sequence). This chain's CDR3 is CAWSRDRWSGYTF. The CDR3 DNA sequence: TGTGCCTGGAGCCGGGACAGGTGGTCTGGCTACACCTTC.

Concerning this clonotype: Relative to the germline gene, one junction end is altered; a read error may explain this. The chain is built from TRBV7-2 and TRBJ1-3; no reliable D call. The length of the CDR3 is 15 residues. Per the germline V gene, CDR1 is SGHTA and CDR2 is FQGNSA. The DNA for the CDR3 is TGTGCCAGCAGCCCCAGCACCACCTCTGGAAAAACCATATATTTT. Amino acids: CASSPSTTSGKTIYF. Full variable domain (rest looked up from reference TRBV7-2 and TRBJ1-3): GAGVSQSPSNKVTEKGKDVELRCDPISGHTALYWYRQSLGQGLEFLIYFQGNSAPDKSGLPSDRFSAERTGGSVSTLTIQRTQQEDSAVYLCASSPSTTSGKTIYFGEGSWLTVV.

The rearrangement joins TRBV19 to TRBJ2-7, with D perhaps matching TRBD1 (6 bases). Germline CDR1 and CDR2: LNHDA and SQIVND (reference sequence). V lost 3 bases, J lost 4 bases, and 16 bases lay in between. The CDR3 totals 15 residues. The CDR3, as DNA: TGTGCCAGTAGTATTCGGCACAGGGAGAGATACGAGCAGTACTTC. Translating gives CASSIRHRERYEQYF.

The chain couples TRBV20-1 to TRBJ2-3, with TRBD2 matching 9 bases. V was clipped by 3 bases and J by 4 bases; unmatched bases: 20. The CDR3 is 19 residues long. Per the germline V gene, CDR1 is DFQATT and CDR2 is SNEGSKA (reference sequence). CDR3 in amino acids: CSASTLKGGGRAEADTQYF. CDR3 nucleotides: TGCAGTGCTAGCACGCTCAAGGGGGGCGGGAGGGCCGAGGCAGATACGCAGTATTTT.

Relative to its sample, this clonotype is medium-sized. The V gene is TRBV20-1, the J gene TRBJ1-1; D gene uncertain. Trimming stripped 0 bases from V and 2 bases from J, with 13 bases between. The CDR3 consists of 15 residues. Germline CDR1 reads DFQATT; CDR2 reads SNEGSKA (reference sequence). The CDR3 DNA sequence: TGCAGTGCTAGAGATCTCGACATTATAAACACTGAAGCTTTCTTT. Protein product: CSARDLDIINTEAFF.

Here the CDR3 DNA reads TGTGCCAGCAGCTTACGTGAGGCACCTACGTCCAATGAGCAGTTCTTC. Translated: CASSLREAPTSNEQFF. This chain links TRBV11-2 with TRBJ2-1, with unresolved D. The CDR3 sequence is 16 residues long. Germline CDR1 reads SGHAT; CDR2 reads FQNNGV. Between the trimmed V and J ends, which lost 2 bases and 6 bases, there was a span of 17 bases.

The V gene is TRBV12-5, the J gene TRBJ1-3; 9 nucleotides align to TRBD1. Germline V CDR1 and CDR2: LGHNT, FRNRAP. There are 16 residues in the CDR3. V trimming: 0 bases; J trimming: 6 bases; junction bases outside the gene matches: 6. CDR3: CASGLVLGQGVNTIYF. As DNA, the CDR3 is TGTGCTAGTGGTTTGGTACTGGGACAGGGCGTAAACACCATATATTTT.

This clonotype was found a few times. The rearrangement joins TRBV20-1 to TRBJ1-5; D unclear. Germline values: CDR1 DFQATT, CDR2 SNEGSKA (reference sequence). Trimming took 6 bases from V and 1 from J, leaving 13 bases between them. The CDR3 consists of 14 residues. The CDR3 nucleotides are TGCAGTGCAAAGAGACCGGGGAGCAATCAGCCCCAGCATTTT. Translating it yields CSAKRPGSNQPQHF.